This T cell receptor beta chain emerged from a study of cytomegalovirus exposure and HLA in healthy donors. On the study more broadly: There were around 100 million unique TCR beta sequences, drawn from 150 million to 200 million T cells, in an earlier analysis. Study results and caveats: In vitro work confirmed that a few CMV-associated chains recognize CMV antigens. In a later analysis, HLA-C alleles had the fewest associated TCRs, DRB1 alleles the most. Among TCR beta chains of equal frequency, HLA-associated ones were more clonally expanded in a later analysis.

The PCR used 60 Vbeta and 13 Jbeta primers. This table comes from immunoSEQ multiplex PCR, and its TCRdb copy is limited to in-frame clones, with some not included. The sample lists about 130,000 clones, approximately 85% seen once, with approximately 6.7% in the top ten. V lost 3 bases and J lost 2, with 7 bases in between. Germline lookup yields CDR1 SGHTA and CDR2 FQGTGA. CDR3 size: 13 residues. A remark on this clone: Its antigen is unknown.

The source of this sequence is a woman under 40 in good health and CMV-seropositive. Sample: PBMCs. The genes are TRBV7-3 and TRBJ1-1; the D is unclear. The CDR3 nucleotides read TGTGCCAGCAGCTTCTCCGGTAACACTGAAGCTTTCTTT. Protein product: CASSFSGNTEAFF.